Reported below is one TCR beta chain. Antigen specificity is unknown. This specimen includes other DNA sequences encoding the same CDR3. The germline V gene has CDR1 SQVTM and CDR2 ANQGSEA. V was shortened by 6 bases and J by 3 bases, with 20 bases between the two germline ends. The CDR3 sequence is 15 residues long. This sample stems from a study of lymphopenia after photon versus proton radiotherapy. General observations from the study: After the lymphocyte nadir, photon-treated repertoires showed oligoclonal expansion, especially of CD8+ Temra cells. Better survival with proton therapy was suggested as possible, not demonstrated.

The method was immunoSEQ multiplex PCR; TCRdb's version includes in-frame clones alone and lacks a portion of them. Of 67,000 or so clones in the sample, 75% to 90% were seen once. The gene calls are TRBV29-1 and TRBJ1-1, with a weak D call TRBD1 (6 bases). The sequencing used peripheral blood, collected from a patient treated with proton-based radiotherapy. The TCR sequence derives from a man older than 75 with esophageal cancer. CDR3 bases: TGCAGCGTGCGGGGTCGGGGGGGCTACCACACTGAAGCTTTCTTT. This encodes CSVRGRGGYHTEAFF.